This T cell receptor (beta chain) was recovered during a study of blood T cell repertoires in COVID-19. Across the whole study: Sites across the United States, Italy and Spain contributed samples from acute and convalescent COVID-19. From T cells, B-cell-depleted T cells, or PBMCs came the material, which was cDNA or gDNA.

The CDR3 runs 15 residues. Trimming took off 3 bases at V and 3 bases at J, with 16 bases between the two ends. Germline V gives CDR1 DFQATT, CDR2 SNEGSKA (reference sequence). In the original processing: Counts of nucleated cells, estimated from reference gene primer amplification, were obtained. Sequencing used immunoSEQ multiplex PCR; TCRdb keeps in-frame clones, though not all of them. V and J calls and clone size come straight from that table; D and trimming were deduced from the DNA. The sample contains about 300,000 clones, 83% of which appear only once. The count of this clone is one. This receptor was identified in a woman aged 45-65 years who had recovered from COVID-19. Sample: peripheral blood. The chain couples TRBV20-1 to TRBJ2-3, with a weak D call TRBD2 (5 bases). CDR3 nucleotides: TGCAGTGCTAGTGGGCGGGTTGGGGTTACAGATACGCAGTATTTT. It specifies CSASGRVGVTDTQYF.